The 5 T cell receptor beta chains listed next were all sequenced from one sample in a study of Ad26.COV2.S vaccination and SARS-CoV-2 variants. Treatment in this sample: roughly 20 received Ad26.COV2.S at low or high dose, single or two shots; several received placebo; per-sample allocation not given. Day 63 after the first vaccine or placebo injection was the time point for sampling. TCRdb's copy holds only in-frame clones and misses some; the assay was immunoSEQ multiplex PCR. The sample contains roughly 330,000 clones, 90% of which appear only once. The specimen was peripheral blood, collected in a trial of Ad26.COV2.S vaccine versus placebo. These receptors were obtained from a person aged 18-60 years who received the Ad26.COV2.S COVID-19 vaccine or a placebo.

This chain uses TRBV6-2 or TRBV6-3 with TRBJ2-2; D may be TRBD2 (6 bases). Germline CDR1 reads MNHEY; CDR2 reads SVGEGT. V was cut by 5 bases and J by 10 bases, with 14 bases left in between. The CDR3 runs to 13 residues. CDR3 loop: CASSTAGRQELFF. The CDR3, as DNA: TGTGCCAGCAGTACGGCGGGACGCCAGGAGCTGTTTTTT.

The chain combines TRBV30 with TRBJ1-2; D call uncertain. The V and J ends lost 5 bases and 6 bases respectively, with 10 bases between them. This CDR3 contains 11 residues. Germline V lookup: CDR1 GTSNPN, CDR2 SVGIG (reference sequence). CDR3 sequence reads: CAWRSIHGYTF. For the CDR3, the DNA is TGTGCCTGGCGTAGCATTCATGGCTACACCTTC.

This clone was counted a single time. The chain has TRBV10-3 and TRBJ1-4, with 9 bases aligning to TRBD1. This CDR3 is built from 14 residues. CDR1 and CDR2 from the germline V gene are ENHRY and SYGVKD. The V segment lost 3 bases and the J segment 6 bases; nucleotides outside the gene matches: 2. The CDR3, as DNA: TGTGCCATCAGTGATGGGACAGGGTATGAAAAACTGTTTTTT. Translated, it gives CAISDGTGYEKLFF.

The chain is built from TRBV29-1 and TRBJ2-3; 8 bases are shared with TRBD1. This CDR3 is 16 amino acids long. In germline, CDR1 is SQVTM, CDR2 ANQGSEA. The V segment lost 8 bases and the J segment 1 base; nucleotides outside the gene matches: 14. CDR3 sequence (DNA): TGCAGCACCAGCCGCAAGACAGGGGTAGGCACAGATACGCAGTATTTT. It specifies CSTSRKTGVGTDTQYF.

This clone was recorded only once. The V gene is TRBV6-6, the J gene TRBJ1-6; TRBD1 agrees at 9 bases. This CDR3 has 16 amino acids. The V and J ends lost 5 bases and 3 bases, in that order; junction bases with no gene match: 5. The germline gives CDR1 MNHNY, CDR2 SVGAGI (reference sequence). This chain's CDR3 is CASSTDRGVYNSPLHF. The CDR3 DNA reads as TGTGCCAGCAGTACGGACAGGGGTGTCTATAATTCACCCCTCCACTTT.